This T cell receptor beta chain was retrieved from a study of CD8 T cells in Susac syndrome. In this sample, this clonotype turned up once. With 2 bases removed from V and 0 bases from J, the gap between germline ends came to 14 bases. The germline V gene encodes CDR1 SGHAT and CDR2 FQNNGV. The CDR3 has 17 residues. After extraction with the RNeasy kit, about 0.5 to 1 ug of the RNA was reverse transcribed using random hexamers. The authors amplified TCR beta CDR3 across 54 Vbeta and 13 Jbeta using immunoSEQ multiplex PCR. TCRdb ran MiXCR on the immunoSEQ multiplex PCR reads and lists one entry per CDR3 protein. The table records fewer than 350,000 distinct CDR3 sequences, roughly 85% of them present only once. The sequenced target, TCR beta, came from blood CD8+ and CD4+ T cells. Included as multiple sclerosis controls were treatment-naive patients who had stable or active relapsing-remitting disease. TEMRA cells were FACS-enriched, unlike CD8+ and CD4+ T cells, which were negatively isolated.

This sequence joins TRBV11-2 and TRBJ2-1; D is perhaps TRBD1 (6 bases). The source is a human donor with multiple sclerosis. Material for sequencing was CD8+ T cells from PBMCs. CDR3 sequence (DNA): TGTGCCAGCAGCTTACCAGGACAGACGAGCTCCTACAATGAGCAGTTCTTC. Translating it yields CASSLPGQTSSYNEQFF.